Following are 14 T cell receptor beta chains from one sample sequenced in a study of T-cell memory formation after mild COVID-19. TCRdb fed the 5' RACE reads into MiXCR, producing one record per CDR3 protein. The data show tens of thousands of distinct CDR3 sequences, roughly 9% seen once. The source material was PBMCs or a T cell subset sorted from them (not recorded which). Receptors were obtained from an adult woman who had mild COVID-19 (a few samples of this study predate the infection). Cell type and time point are not known.

In this sample, this clonotype turned up a few times. V and J are TRBV3-1 and TRBJ1-1; perhaps TRBD1 as D (5 bases). V shed 6 bases and J shed 1 base, with 9 bases lying between them. CDR1 and CDR2 from the germline V gene are LGHDT and YNNKEL (reference sequence). The CDR3 loop spans 13 amino acids. Written as DNA, the CDR3 is TGTGCCAGCAGGCTTGGACAGAACACTGAAGCTTTCTTT. The encoded protein is CASRLGQNTEAFF.

This clonotype was detected ten times or more. The chain is built from TRBV7-2 and TRBJ2-7, with D possibly TRBD1 on 6 matching bases. The V end lost 4 bases, the J end lost 1 base, and 17 bases lay between the germline ends. The CDR3 is 16 amino acids. Germline CDR1 and CDR2: SGHTA and FQGNSA. The CDR3 sequence: CASSSQGMSGSYEQYF. The CDR3 DNA is TGTGCCAGCAGCTCGCAGGGGATGTCGGGGTCCTACGAGCAGTACTTC.

The chain combines TRBV4-1 with TRBJ2-7, with D tentatively TRBD1 (5 bases). The germline gives CDR1 MGHRA, CDR2 YSYEKL. V lost 1 base, J lost 0 bases, and 13 bases lay in between. The CDR3 is made up of 16 amino acids. CDR3 sequence (DNA): TGCGCCAGCAGCCAAGTTTGGCAGGGAAACTCCTACGAGCAGTACTTC. It is translated as CASSQVWQGNSYEQYF.

Ten or more counts support this clonotype. The rearrangement links TRBV5-5 to TRBJ1-1; D is uncertain. The CDR3 length is 15 residues. V lost 4 bases and J lost 5, with 18 bases in between. Germline CDR1 SGHKS, CDR2 YYEKEE (reference sequence). CDR3 amino acids: CASSPGLSQRTEAFF. The CDR3 region has the DNA TGTGCCAGCAGCCCCGGACTCTCTCAAAGGACTGAAGCTTTCTTT.

The chain combines TRBV12-3 or TRBV12-4 with TRBJ2-7, with TRBD2 identical over 9 bases. The CDR3 runs to 14 residues. The V gene end was trimmed by 3 bases and the J gene end by 7 bases; junction bases not matched to a gene: 7. CDR3 residues: CASSFGGGAGEQYF. The CDR3 DNA reads TGTGCCAGCAGTTTTGGCGGGGGGGCCGGTGAGCAGTACTTC.

This clonotype was detected many times. V is TRBV4-1 and J is TRBJ2-3; D not resolved. Germline V gene sequence: CDR1 MGHRA, CDR2 YSYEKL. V was cut by 4 bases and J by 4 bases, with 6 bases left in between. The CDR3 is made up of 12 amino acids. CDR3 residues: CASSPQSDTQYF. The DNA for the CDR3 is TGCGCCAGCAGCCCGCAGTCAGATACGCAGTATTTT.

This clonotype showed up just once. The chain uses TRBV5-5 and TRBJ2-3; D is tentatively TRBD1 or TRBD2 (5 bases each). The ends were cut back, 0 bases at V and 5 bases at J, with 13 bases in the middle. Germline V lookup: CDR1 SGHKS, CDR2 YYEKEE (reference sequence). The CDR3 totals 15 residues. CDR3 loop: CASSLGGTAGDTQYF. CDR3 in DNA: TGTGCCAGCAGCTTGGGGGGGACCGCGGGAGATACGCAGTATTTT. The full variable domain, its missing parts supplied by reference TRBV5-5 and TRBJ2-3, is DAGVTQSPTHLIKTRGQQVTLRCSPISGHKSVSWYQQVLGQGPQFIFQYYEKEERGRGNFPDRFSARQFPNYSSELNVNALLLGDSALYLCASSLGGTAGDTQYFGPGTRLTVL.

This chain uses TRBV25-1 with TRBJ2-1; TRBD1 matches at 10 bases. In germline, CDR1 is MGHDK, CDR2 SYGVNS. V lost 2 bases and J lost 6; bases outside the gene matches: 13. This CDR3 is built from 18 residues. The CDR3 loop is CASSEPLGGTGVGNEQFF. The CDR3 DNA reads TGTGCCAGCAGTGAACCCCTGGGAGGGACAGGGGTGGGCAATGAGCAGTTCTTC.

This clonotype was seen repeatedly, ten times or more. This sequence joins TRBV7-2 and TRBJ2-4, with 7 bases lining up with TRBD2. With V trimmed by 3 bases and J by 2 bases, 7 bases remained unmatched. The CDR3 is 16 amino acids. Germline V CDR1 and CDR2: SGHTA, FQGNSA. The CDR3 region has the DNA TGTGCCAGCAGCTTTCAGCGGGGTCTGACCAAAAACATTCAGTACTTC. It is translated as CASSFQRGLTKNIQYF.

This clonotype has just a few counts. The rearrangement links TRBV20-1 to TRBJ2-7; D possibly corresponds to TRBD2 (7 bases). Germline lookup yields CDR1 DFQATT and CDR2 SNEGSKA (reference sequence). The CDR3 sequence is 16 residues long. Trimming stripped 6 bases from V and 1 base from J, with 22 bases between. The CDR3 DNA is TGCAGTGCGGGGGGGGGCTCGGTTGGCCCATCCTACGAGCAGTACTTC. Translating gives CSAGGGSVGPSYEQYF.

This clonotype was seen only a few times. The chain uses TRBV27 and TRBJ1-3, with no clear D. The CDR3 consists of 14 residues. The germline V gene has CDR1 MNHEY and CDR2 SMNVEV (reference sequence). With 5 bases removed from V and 4 bases from J, the gap between germline ends came to 12 bases. CDR3 DNA sequence: TGTGCCAGCAGTCCAAACCCGACAGGAAACACCATATATTTT. Its translation: CASSPNPTGNTIYF.

This clonotype has more than one count but fewer than ten. The J gene is TRBJ1-1, the V gene TRBV6-6; D might be TRBD1 (5 bases). Germline assignment: CDR1 MNHNY and CDR2 SVGAGI (reference sequence). Trimming removed 6 bases at V and 1 base at J, with 15 bases between. This CDR3 contains 15 residues. CDR3 DNA: TGTGCCAGCAGGGGGGACCGGAGGGGGAACACTGAAGCTTTCTTT. Protein: CASRGDRRGNTEAFF.

In this sample, this clonotype turned up many times. In DNA form, the CDR3 reads TGTGCCAGCAGCCAAGATTTGTGGGGCACCGGAACCTACGAGCAGTACTTC. This encodes CASSQDLWGTGTYEQYF. This chain joins TRBV3-1 and TRBJ2-7; D possibly corresponds to TRBD1 (5 bases). The length of the CDR3 is 17 residues. The V end was cut by 0 bases, the J end by 2 bases, with 17 bases between. In germline, CDR1 is LGHDT, CDR2 YNNKEL (reference sequence).

Many counts were recorded for this clonotype. This sequence joins TRBV6-5 and TRBJ1-6; possibly TRBD1 for D (6 bases). The CDR3 extends over 12 amino acids. The ends were cut back, 2 bases at V and 12 bases at J, with 8 bases in the middle. Looked up from germline, CDR1 is MNHEY and CDR2 is SVGAGI. The CDR3 loop is CASSYRGGPLHF. The CDR3, as DNA: TGTGCCAGCAGTTACAGGGGGGGACCCCTCCACTTT.